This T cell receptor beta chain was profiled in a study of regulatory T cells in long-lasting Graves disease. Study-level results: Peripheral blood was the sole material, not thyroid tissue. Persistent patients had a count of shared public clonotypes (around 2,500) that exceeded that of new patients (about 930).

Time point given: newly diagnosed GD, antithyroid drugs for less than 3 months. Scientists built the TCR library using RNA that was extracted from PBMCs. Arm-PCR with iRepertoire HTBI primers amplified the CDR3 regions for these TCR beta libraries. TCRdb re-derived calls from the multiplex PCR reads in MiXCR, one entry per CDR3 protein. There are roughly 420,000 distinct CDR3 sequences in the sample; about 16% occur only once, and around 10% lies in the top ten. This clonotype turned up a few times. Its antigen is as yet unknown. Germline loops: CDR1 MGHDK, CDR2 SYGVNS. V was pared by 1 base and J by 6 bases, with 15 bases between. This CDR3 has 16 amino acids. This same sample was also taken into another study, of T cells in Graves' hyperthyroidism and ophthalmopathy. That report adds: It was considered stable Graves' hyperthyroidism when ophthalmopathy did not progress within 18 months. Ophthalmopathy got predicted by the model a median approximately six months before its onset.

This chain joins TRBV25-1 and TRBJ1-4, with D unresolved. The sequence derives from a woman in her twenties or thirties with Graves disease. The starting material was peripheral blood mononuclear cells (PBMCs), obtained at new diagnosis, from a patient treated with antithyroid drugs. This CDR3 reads CASSELGGIRDEKLFF. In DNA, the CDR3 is TGTGCCAGCAGTGAATTAGGTGGGATTCGGGATGAAAAACTGTTTTTT.